This TCR beta chain came from a study of cytomegalovirus exposure and HLA in healthy donors. PCR primers comprised 60 Vbeta and 13 Jbeta primers. Only in-frame clones appear in the TCRdb table, and some are missing; sequencing was by immunoSEQ multiplex PCR. The sample has under 150,000 clones, more than 75% seen once. Details on this clone: The antigen remains undetermined.

Points from the study as a whole: Associated with cytomegalovirus, according to the listing, were about 160 TCR beta chains.

After removal of 4 bases from V and 3 bases from J, the junction contained 5 bases not matched to a gene. The germline V gene encodes CDR1 GTSNPN and CDR2 SVGIG (reference sequence). There are 16 residues in the CDR3. The source of this sequence is a woman under 40 in good health and CMV-seronegative. The specimen sequenced was PBMCs. The rearrangement links TRBV30 to TRBJ2-2, with TRBD2 matching over 13 bases. CDR3 nucleotides: TGTGCCTGGAAGGGACTAGCGGGATCTGACACCGGGGAGCTGTTTTTT. Its protein product is CAWKGLAGSDTGELFF.